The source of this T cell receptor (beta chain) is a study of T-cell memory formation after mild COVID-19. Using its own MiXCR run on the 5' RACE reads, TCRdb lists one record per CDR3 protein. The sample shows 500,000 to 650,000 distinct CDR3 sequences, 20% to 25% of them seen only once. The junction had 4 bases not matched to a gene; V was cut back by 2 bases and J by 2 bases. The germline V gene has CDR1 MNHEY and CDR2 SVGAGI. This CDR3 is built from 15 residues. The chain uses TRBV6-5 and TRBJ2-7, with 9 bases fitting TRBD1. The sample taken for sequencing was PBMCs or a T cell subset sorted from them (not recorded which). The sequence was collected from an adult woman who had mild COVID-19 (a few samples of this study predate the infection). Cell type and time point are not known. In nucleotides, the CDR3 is TGTGCCAGCAGTTACGCTGGACAGGGGACCTACGAGCAGTACTTC. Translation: CASSYAGQGTYEQYF.